Detailed here is one T cell receptor beta chain. Its antigen is as yet unknown. The data originate from a study of T cell clones after liver transplantation. Overall study: TCRbeta sequencing after a pre-transplant mixed lymphocyte reaction identified graft-donor-reactive clones, later tracked in post-transplant blood.

Per germline, CDR1 SNHLY and CDR2 FYNNEI. The CDR3 sequence is 16 residues long. V was clipped by 6 bases and J by 0 bases; unmatched bases: 9. TCRdb keeps only in-frame clones here, not all; method: immunoSEQ multiplex PCR. In the table there are about 75,000 clones, 84% of which are singletons. Study results and limitations: In two subjects, few donor cells limited the measurable donor-reactive repertoire. Donor-reactive sequences fell more than third party-reactive ones, suggesting partial deletion. Post-transplant time points were not standardized, so conclusions are preliminary.

The sequencing used CD4+ T cells from blood, collected 48 months after liver transplant. The chain recombines TRBV2 with TRBJ2-3; 7 positions agree with TRBD2. The clonotype comes from a human patient who received a liver transplant. Some T cells may have originated in the graft donor. CDR3 amino acids: CASRAQQLASTDTQYF. In DNA, the CDR3 is TGTGCCAGCAGGGCCCAGCAACTAGCGAGCACAGATACGCAGTATTTT.